This T cell receptor beta chain is from a study of blood T cell repertoires in COVID-19. Study-level background: COVID-19 samples from acute and convalescent phases originated in the United States, Italy and Spain. T cells, B-cell-depleted T cells, or PBMCs supplied cDNA or gDNA.

Under the authors' procedure: Reference gene primers were amplified, and this amplification served to estimate nucleated cell counts. Method: immunoSEQ multiplex PCR; TCRdb's copy keeps in-frame clones and lacks some. The DNA was the basis for D and trimming; V, J and clone size are from that table. The sample has hundreds of thousands of clones, approximately 90% seen once. Germline V CDR1 and CDR2: SGHTS, YDEGEE. The V and J ends lost 3 bases and 6 bases, in that order; junction bases with no gene match: 17. The CDR3 contains 18 residues. V usage is TRBV5-8 and J usage is TRBJ2-5; 10 bases are a match to TRBD2. Sequencing was done on a sample of peripheral blood. This clonotype was obtained from a young woman who had recovered from COVID-19. CDR3 amino acids: CASSSARSPGTSAQTQYF. The CDR3 DNA sequence: TGTGCCAGCAGCTCCGCTAGGTCCCCCGGGACTAGCGCGCAGACCCAGTACTTC. Using reference TRBV5-8 and TRBJ2-5 for the parts outside the CDR3, the full variable domain is EAGVTQSPTHLIKTRGQQATLRCSPISGHTSVYWYQQALGLGLQFLLWYDEGEERNRGNFPPRFSGRQFPNYSSELNVNALELEDSALYLCASSSARSPGTSAQTQYFGPGTRLLVL.